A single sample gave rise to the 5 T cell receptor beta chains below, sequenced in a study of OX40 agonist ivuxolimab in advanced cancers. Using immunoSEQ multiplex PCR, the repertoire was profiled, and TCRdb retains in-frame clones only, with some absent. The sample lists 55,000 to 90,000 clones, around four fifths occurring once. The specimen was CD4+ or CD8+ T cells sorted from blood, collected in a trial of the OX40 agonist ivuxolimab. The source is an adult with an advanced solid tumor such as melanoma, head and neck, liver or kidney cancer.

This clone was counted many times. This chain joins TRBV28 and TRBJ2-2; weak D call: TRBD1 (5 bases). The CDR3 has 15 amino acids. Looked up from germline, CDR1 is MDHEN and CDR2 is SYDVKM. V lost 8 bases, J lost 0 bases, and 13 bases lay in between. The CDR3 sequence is CASLRSRANTGELFF. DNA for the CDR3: TGTGCCAGCCTTAGGAGCAGGGCGAACACCGGGGAGCTGTTTTTT.

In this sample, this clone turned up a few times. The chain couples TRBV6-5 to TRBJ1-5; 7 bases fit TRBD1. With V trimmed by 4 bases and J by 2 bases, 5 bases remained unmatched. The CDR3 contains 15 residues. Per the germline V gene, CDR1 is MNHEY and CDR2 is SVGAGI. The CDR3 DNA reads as TGTGCCAGCAGTTCCGGACAGGTTGGCAATCAGCCCCAGCATTTT. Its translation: CASSSGQVGNQPQHF.

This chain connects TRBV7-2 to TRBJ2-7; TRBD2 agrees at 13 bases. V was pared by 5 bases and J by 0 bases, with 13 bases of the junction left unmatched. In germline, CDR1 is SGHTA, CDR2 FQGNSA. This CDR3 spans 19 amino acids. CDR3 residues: CASSAKGLAGPMSSYEQYF. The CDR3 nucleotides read TGTGCCAGCAGCGCAAAGGGACTAGCGGGGCCGATGAGCTCCTACGAGCAGTACTTC. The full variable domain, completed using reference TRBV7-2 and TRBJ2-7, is GAGVSQSPSNKVTEKGKDVELRCDPISGHTALYWYRQSLGQGLEFLIYFQGNSAPDKSGLPSDRFSAERTGGSVSTLTIQRTQQEDSAVYLCASSAKGLAGPMSSYEQYFGPGTRLTVT.

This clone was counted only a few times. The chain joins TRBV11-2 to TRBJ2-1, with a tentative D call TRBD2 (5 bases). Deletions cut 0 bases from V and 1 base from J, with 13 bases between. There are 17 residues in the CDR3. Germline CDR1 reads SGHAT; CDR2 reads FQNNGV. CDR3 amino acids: CASSLDRVGISYNEQFF. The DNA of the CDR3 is TGTGCCAGCAGCTTAGATCGGGTCGGGATTTCCTACAATGAGCAGTTCTTC.

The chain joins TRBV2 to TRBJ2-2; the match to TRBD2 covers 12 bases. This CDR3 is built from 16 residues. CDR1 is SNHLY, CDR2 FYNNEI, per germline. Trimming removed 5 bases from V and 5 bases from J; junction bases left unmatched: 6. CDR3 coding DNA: TGTGCCAGCAGTAAGACTAGCGGGAGTCGGACCGGGGAGCTGTTTTTT. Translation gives CASSKTSGSRTGELFF.